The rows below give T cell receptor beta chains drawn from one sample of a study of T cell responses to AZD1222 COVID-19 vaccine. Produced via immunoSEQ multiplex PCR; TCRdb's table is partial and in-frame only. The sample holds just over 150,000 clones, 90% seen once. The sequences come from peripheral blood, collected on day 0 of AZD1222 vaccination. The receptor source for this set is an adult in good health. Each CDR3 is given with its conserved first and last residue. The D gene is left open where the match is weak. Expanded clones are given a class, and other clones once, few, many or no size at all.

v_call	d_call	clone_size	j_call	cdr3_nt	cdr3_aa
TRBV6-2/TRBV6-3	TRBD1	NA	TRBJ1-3	TGTGCCAGCAGTTACAATCGGGACAGGTTCGGAAACACCATATATTTT	CASSYNRDRFGNTIYF
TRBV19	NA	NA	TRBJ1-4	TGTGCCAGTAGTTCTCACGCCTCAGGGGAACAGGAAAAACTGTTTTTT	CASSSHASGEQEKLFF
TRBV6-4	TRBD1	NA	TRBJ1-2	TGTGCCAGCAGTGACTCGATTTATGGACAGGCGCCGTATGGCTACACCTTC	CASSDSIYGQAPYGYTF
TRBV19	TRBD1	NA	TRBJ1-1	TGTGCCAGTAGCAGACAGGGACAGGACACTGAAGCTTTCTTT	CASSRQGQDTEAFF
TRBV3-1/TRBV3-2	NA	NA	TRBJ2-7	TGTGCCAGCAGCCAAGATCAGACCCCGGGCCCCTACGAGCAGTACTTC	CASSQDQTPGPYEQYF
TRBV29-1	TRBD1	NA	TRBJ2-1	TGCAGCGTAGACAGGGGTACCTACAATGAGCAGTTCTTC	CSVDRGTYNEQFF
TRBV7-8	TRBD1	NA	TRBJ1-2	TGTGCCAGCAGCTTAGCTCCCAGAGCGGGACAGGGGTTTTATGGCTACACCTTC	CASSLAPRAGQGFYGYTF
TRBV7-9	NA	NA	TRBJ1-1	TGTGCCAGCAGCTTAGTCTCGACAGGATTTGGGGCTGAAGCTTTCTTT	CASSLVSTGFGAEAFF
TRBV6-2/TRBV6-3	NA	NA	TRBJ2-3	TGTGCCAGCAGTTACATGGCGGGATACAGCACAGATACGCAGTATTTT	CASSYMAGYSTDTQYF
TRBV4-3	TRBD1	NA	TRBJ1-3	TGCGCCAGCAGCCAAACGACAGGGATCGTAGACACCATATATTTT	CASSQTTGIVDTIYF
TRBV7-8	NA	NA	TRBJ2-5	TGTGCCAGCAACCCTTCAGGGGAGGGAGAGACCCAGTACTTC	CASNPSGEGETQYF
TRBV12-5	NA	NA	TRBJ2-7	TGTGCTAGTGGCCGGGACCGAGGGAAGCAGTACTTC	CASGRDRGKQYF
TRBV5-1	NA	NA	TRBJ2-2	TGCGCCAGCAGCCTAGGGGTTCCCCCCAACACCGGGGAGCTGTTTTTT	CASSLGVPPNTGELFF
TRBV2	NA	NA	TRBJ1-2	TGTGCCAGCAGCGGGGACGGCTACACCTTC	CASSGDGYTF
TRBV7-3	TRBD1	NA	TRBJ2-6	TGTGCCAGCAGCCTACATGGGACAGGTTACTCTGGGGCCAACGTCCTGACTTTC	CASSLHGTGYSGANVLTF
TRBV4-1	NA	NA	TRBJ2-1	TGCGCCAGCAGCCGAGGGACATCCATACAGTCTGGCTCCTACAATGAGCAGTTCTTC	CASSRGTSIQSGSYNEQFF
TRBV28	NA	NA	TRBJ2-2	TGTGCCAGCAGTTCCGAGGGCGGGGCCGGGGAGCTGTTTTTT	CASSSEGGAGELFF
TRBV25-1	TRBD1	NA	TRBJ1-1	TGTGCCAGCAGTGGACAGGACAGGGGGCCGTACACTGAAGCTTTCTTT	CASSGQDRGPYTEAFF
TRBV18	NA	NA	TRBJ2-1	TGTGCCAGCTCACTGCCGAACAATGAGCAGTTCTTC	CASSLPNNEQFF
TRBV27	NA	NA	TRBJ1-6	TGTGCCAGCAGTTTGAAGGGAATAAATTCACCCCTCCACTTT	CASSLKGINSPLHF
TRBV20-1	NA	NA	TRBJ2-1	TGCAGTGCTAGTAAGAGGTTCGGTAATGAGCAGTTCTTC	CSASKRFGNEQFF
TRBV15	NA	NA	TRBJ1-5	TGTGCCACCAGCAGAGATTTATCGGCAGATCCATATAGCAATCAGCCCCAGCATTTT	CATSRDLSADPYSNQPQHF
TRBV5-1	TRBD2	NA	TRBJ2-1	TGCGCCAGCAGCCCAGGACTAGCGGGATACAATGAGCAGTTCTTC	CASSPGLAGYNEQFF
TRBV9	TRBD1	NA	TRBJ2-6	TGTGCCAGCAGCTCCTCCGGGACAGGGTACTCTGGGGCCAACGTCCTGACTTTC	CASSSSGTGYSGANVLTF
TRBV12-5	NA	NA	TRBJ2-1	TGTGCTAGTGGTTTGTATTGGGGAGGAGAGCAGTTCTTC	CASGLYWGGEQFF
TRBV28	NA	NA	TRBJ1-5	TGTGCCAGCGACAGAGCCTTGGGGCCCCAGCATTTT	CASDRALGPQHF
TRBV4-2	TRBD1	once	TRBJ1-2	TGTGCCAGCAGCCCCGGACAGGGGGCGGAGGGCTACACCTTC	CASSPGQGAEGYTF
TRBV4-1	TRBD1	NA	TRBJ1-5	TGCGCCAGCAGCCAAGGACAGGGGAGTATTCAGCCCCAGCATTTT	CASSQGQGSIQPQHF
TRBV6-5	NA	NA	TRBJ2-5	TGTGCCAGCGGGAAAAATGGCGGAGAGACCCAGTACTTC	CASGKNGGETQYF
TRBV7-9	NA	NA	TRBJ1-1	TGTGCCAGCATTCTCCAGGGAGAGACTGAAGCTTTCTTT	CASILQGETEAFF
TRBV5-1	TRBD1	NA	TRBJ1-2	TGCGCCAGCAGCTTCATTGGACAGGGGGAAGATGGCTACACCTTC	CASSFIGQGEDGYTF
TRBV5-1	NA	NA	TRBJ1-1	TGCGCCAGCAGCCGAACCAGAACTCAGGGAGGCACTGAAGCTTTCTTT	CASSRTRTQGGTEAFF
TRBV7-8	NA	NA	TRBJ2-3	TGTGCCAGCAATCCGGCGCCTAGCACAGATACGCAGTATTTT	CASNPAPSTDTQYF
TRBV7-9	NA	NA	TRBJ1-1	TGTGCCAGCAGCTTTGTGGGGCGCTGGACAGCCCTCACTGAAGCTTTCTTT	CASSFVGRWTALTEAFF
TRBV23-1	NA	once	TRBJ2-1	TGCGCCAGCAGTCAATCCGGGAGTGGTCTTTCCTTTGAGCAGTTCTTC	CASSQSGSGLSFEQFF
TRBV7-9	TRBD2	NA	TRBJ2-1	TGTGCCAGCAGCGAGGGACTATCCTACAATGAGCAGTTCTTC	CASSEGLSYNEQFF
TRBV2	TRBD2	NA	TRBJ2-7	TGTGCCAGCAGTGGGGAGCGGGAGGTCTCCTACGAGCAGTACTTC	CASSGEREVSYEQYF
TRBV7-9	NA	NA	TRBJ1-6	TGTGCCAGCAGCTTAGGGGCACTCGGGTCACCCCTCCACTTT	CASSLGALGSPLHF